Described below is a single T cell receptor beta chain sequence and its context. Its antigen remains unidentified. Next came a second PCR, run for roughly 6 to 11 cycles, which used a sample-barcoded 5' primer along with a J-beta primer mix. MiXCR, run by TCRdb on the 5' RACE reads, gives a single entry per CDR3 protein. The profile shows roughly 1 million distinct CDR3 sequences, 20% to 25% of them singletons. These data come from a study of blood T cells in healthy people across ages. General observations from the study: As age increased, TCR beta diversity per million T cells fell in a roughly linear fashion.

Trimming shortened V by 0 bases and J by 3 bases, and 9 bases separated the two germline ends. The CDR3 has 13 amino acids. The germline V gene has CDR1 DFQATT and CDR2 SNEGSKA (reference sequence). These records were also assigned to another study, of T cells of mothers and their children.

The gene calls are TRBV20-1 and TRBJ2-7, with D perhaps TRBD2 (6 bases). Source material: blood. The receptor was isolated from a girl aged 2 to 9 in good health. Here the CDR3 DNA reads TGCAGTGCTAGAGAGGGACTGCGCTACGAGCAGTACTTC. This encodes CSAREGLRYEQYF.